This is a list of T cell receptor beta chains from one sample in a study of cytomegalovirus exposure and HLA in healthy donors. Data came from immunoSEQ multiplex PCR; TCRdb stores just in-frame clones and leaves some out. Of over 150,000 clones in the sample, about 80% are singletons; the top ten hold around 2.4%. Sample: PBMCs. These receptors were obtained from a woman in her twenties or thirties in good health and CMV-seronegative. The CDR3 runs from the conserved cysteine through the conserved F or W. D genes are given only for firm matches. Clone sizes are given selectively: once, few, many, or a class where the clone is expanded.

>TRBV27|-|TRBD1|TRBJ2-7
TGTGCCAGCAGTTTATTGGACAGGGCCTACGAGCAGTACTTC
CASSLLDRAYEQYF
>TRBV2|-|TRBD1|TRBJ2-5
TGTGCCAGCAGTACACAACCTCAGACAGGGGGTGGGGAGACCCAGTACTTC
CASSTQPQTGGGETQYF
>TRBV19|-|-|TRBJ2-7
TGTGCCAGTAGTGCGGACAGAGCTATCTCCTACGGGCAGTACTTC
CASSADRAISYGQYF
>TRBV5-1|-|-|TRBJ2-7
TGCGCCAGCAGCTCTGGCGGGACTGCCTACGAGCAGTACTTC
CASSSGGTAYEQYF
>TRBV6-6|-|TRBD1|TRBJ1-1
TGTGCCAGCAGTTTAACCGGGACAGGTGAAGCTTTCTTT
CASSLTGTGEAFF
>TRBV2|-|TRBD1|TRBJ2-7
TGTGCCAGCAGTTTACAGGGGCCCGAGCAGTACTTC
CASSLQGPEQYF
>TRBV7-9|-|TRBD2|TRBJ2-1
TGTGCCACCTCCCCTTCCCTAGCGGGCTACAATGAGCAGTTCTTC
CATSPSLAGYNEQFF
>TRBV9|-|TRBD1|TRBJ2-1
TGTGCCAGCAGCGTAGATACCGGACAGGTCTGGAATGAGCAGTTCTTC
CASSVDTGQVWNEQFF
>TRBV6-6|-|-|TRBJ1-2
TGTGCCAGCAGTTACGTGAACGCAGCTCGGGATGGCTACACCTTC
CASSYVNAARDGYTF
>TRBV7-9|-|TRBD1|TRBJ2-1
TGTTCCAGCATGCAAAACGGAGGGGGACAGGGGAATGAGCAGTTCTTC
CSSMQNGGGQGNEQFF
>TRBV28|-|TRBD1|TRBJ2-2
TGTGCCAGCAGCCAGGACAGGAGAGAGCTGTTTTTT
CASSQDRRELFF
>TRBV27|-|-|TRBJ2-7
TGTGCCAGCAGTCCAAGGCGGCTAGCGAACTACGAGCAGTACTTC
CASSPRRLANYEQYF
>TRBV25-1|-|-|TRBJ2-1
TGTGCCAGCAGTGTGGCCTCCGAGCAGTTCTTC
CASSVASEQFF
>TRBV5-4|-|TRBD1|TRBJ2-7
TGTGCCAGCAGCTTGGAACAGGGGTTCAACGAGCAGTACTTC
CASSLEQGFNEQYF
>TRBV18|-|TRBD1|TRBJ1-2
TGTGCCAGCTCAATGGGACAGAACTATGGCTACACCTTC
CASSMGQNYGYTF
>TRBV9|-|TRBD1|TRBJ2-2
TGTGCCAGCAGCGTGGGACAGGCATCGGGGGAGCTGTTTTTT
CASSVGQASGELFF
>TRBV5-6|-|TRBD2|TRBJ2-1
TGTGCCAGCAGCCGACTAGCCCAAAATGAGCAGTTCTTC
CASSRLAQNEQFF
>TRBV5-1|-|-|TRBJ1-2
TGCGCCAGCAGCTTGGCCCAGGATTATGGCTACACCTTC
CASSLAQDYGYTF
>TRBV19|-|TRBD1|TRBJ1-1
TGTGCCAGTATTCGAACAGGGGGCGGGACTGAAGCTTTCTTT
CASIRTGGGTEAFF
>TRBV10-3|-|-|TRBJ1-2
TGTGCCATCAGTGAGTTGCGACGGGTTTCCTATGGCTACACCTTC
CAISELRRVSYGYTF
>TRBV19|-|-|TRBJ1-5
TGTGCCTCCGGTGGAGGGTCCCGTCAGCCCCAGCATTTT
CASGGGSRQPQHF
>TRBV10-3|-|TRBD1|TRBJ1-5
TGTGCCATCAGTGGGACAGGCACCAATCAGCCCCAGCATTTT
CAISGTGTNQPQHF
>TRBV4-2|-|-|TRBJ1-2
TGTGCCAGCAGCCAAGGCCTATATGGCTACACCTTC
CASSQGLYGYTF
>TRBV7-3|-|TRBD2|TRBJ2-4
TGTGCCAGCAGCCAGGGACTAGCGGGGGGCAAAAACATTCAGTACTTC
CASSQGLAGGKNIQYF
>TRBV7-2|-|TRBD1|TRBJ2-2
TGTGCCAGCAGACAGGGGGCCTACACCGGGGAGCTGTTTTTT
CASRQGAYTGELFF
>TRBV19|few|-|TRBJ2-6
TGTGCCAGTAGTATGGTCTACTCTGGGGCCAACGTCCTGACTTTC
CASSMVYSGANVLTF
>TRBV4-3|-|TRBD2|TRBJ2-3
TGCGCCAGCAGCCAAGATCTTGCGGGAGGGCCAGATACGCAGTATTTT
CASSQDLAGGPDTQYF
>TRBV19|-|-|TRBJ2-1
TGTGCCAGTAGTGTTCAGGGGGGTGAGCAGTTCTTC
CASSVQGGEQFF
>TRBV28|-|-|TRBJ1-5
TGTGCCAGCAGTTTATTCGGGGGACCTCAGCCCCAGCATTTT
CASSLFGGPQPQHF
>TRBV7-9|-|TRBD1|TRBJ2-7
TGTGCCAGCAGCATAGTTGGGACAGCTTCCTACGAGCAGTACTTC
CASSIVGTASYEQYF
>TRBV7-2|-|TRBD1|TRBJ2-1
TGTGCCAGCAGCCGAAATGCCGGGACAGATTACAATGAGCAGTTCTTC
CASSRNAGTDYNEQFF
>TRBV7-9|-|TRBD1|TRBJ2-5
TGTGCCAGCAGCGGCAGGGGGCTCGGAGAGACCCAGTACTTC
CASSGRGLGETQYF
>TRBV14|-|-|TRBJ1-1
TGTGCCAGCAGCCGGAGGGGTATTACAGCGAACACTGAAGCTTTCTTT
CASSRRGITANTEAFF
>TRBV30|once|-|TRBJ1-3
TGTGCCTGTCAGGACACCCTGAGAAACACCATATATTTT
CACQDTLRNTIYF
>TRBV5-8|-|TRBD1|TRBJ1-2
TGTGCCAGCAGCCGGACAGGGTGGTTTTACACCTTC
CASSRTGWFYTF
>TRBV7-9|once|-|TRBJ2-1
TGTGCCAGCAGCTTAGAGCCTAGCTTCGGTGAGCAGTTCTTC
CASSLEPSFGEQFF
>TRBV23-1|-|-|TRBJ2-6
TGCGCTTTTTCGAAGTCTGGGGCCAACGGCCTGACTTTC
CAFSKSGANGLTF
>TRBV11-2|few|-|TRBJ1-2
TGTGCCAGCAGCTTAGTCCAGGGGAACTATGGCTACACCTTC
CASSLVQGNYGYTF
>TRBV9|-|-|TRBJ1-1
TGTGCCAGCAGCGAGGGAGGGTTGCGGACTGAAGCTTTCTTT
CASSEGGLRTEAFF
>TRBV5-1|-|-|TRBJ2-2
TGCGCCAGCAGCTTGGCTTCCGGGGAGCTGTTTTTT
CASSLASGELFF